The 20 T cell receptor beta chains below come from one sample, sequenced in a study of T cell repertoires in cytomegalovirus infection. TCRdb re-analysed the reads in MiXCR, keeping a single row per CDR3 protein. The data contain some 300,000 distinct CDR3 sequences, roughly 17% of them singletons. Sample: PBMCs. The receptors were gathered from a human donor in good health (CMV status not recorded). Some clones in this sample may be carry-over from other donors' samples.

In this sample, this clonotype turned up many times. This chain connects TRBV7-2 to TRBJ1-4; 9 bases map to TRBD1. The CDR3 spans 14 residues. Germline V lookup: CDR1 SGHTA, CDR2 FQGNSA. V shed 6 bases, J shed 6 bases, and the junction held 5 bases outside the gene matches. CDR3 in amino acids: CASSPGQGYEKLFF. The CDR3 region has the DNA TGTGCCAGCAGTCCGGGACAGGGTTATGAAAAACTGTTTTTT.

This clonotype was seen only a few times. V and J are TRBV20-1 and TRBJ1-5; a weak D match, TRBD1 (5 bases). V lost 4 bases, J lost 1 base, and 8 bases lay in between. The CDR3 runs to 13 residues. CDR1 and CDR2 from the germline V gene are DFQATT and SNEGSKA (reference sequence). The CDR3 sequence is CSAIRDSNQPQHF. For the CDR3, the DNA is TGCAGTGCTATCCGGGACAGCAATCAGCCCCAGCATTTT.

The chain carries TRBV4-2 and TRBJ1-2, with D unresolved. Trimming cost V 0 bases and J 4 bases, with 12 bases left between them. The CDR3 runs to 15 residues. Germline lookup yields CDR1 LGHNA and CDR2 YNFKEQ. Here the CDR3 reads CASSQETLGRYGYTF. CDR3 nucleotide sequence: TGTGCCAGCAGCCAAGAGACACTTGGACGCTATGGCTACACCTTC.

There are many counts of this clonotype. The chain has TRBV7-2 and TRBJ1-1; tentative D call: TRBD1 (6 bases). This CDR3 has 13 residues. Per the germline V gene, CDR1 is SGHTA and CDR2 is FQGNSA. The V and J ends lost 10 bases and 4 bases respectively, with 16 bases between them. In nucleotides, the CDR3 is TGTGCCACCGGGGGGGGGCTCAGCACTGAAGCTTTCTTT. It translates to CATGGGLSTEAFF.

This clonotype has more than one count but fewer than ten. This chain links TRBV24-1 with TRBJ2-3, with TRBD2 identical over 8 bases. Germline-derived CDR1 and CDR2 are KGHDR and SFDVKD. V lost 5 bases and J lost 0; bases outside the gene matches: 3. The CDR3 length is 15 residues. The CDR3 DNA follows: TGTGCCACCAGTGTCAGCGGGGGTAGCACAGATACGCAGTATTTT. Protein sequence: CATSVSGGSTDTQYF.

This clonotype was seen a few times. V gene TRBV7-9 combines with J gene TRBJ2-3; no clear D. In germline, CDR1 is SEHNR, CDR2 FQNEAQ (reference sequence). V lost 4 bases and J 4 bases, leaving 6 bases between the germline ends. The CDR3 totals 12 residues. The CDR3 is CASSSNSDTQYF. In DNA form, the CDR3 reads TGTGCCAGCAGCTCAAACTCAGATACGCAGTATTTT. Full variable domain (remainder filled in from reference TRBV7-9 and TRBJ2-3): DTGVSQNPRHKITKRGQNVTFRCDPISEHNRLYWYRQTLGQGPEFLTYFQNEAQLEKSRLLSDRFSAERPKGSFSTLEIQRTEQGDSAMYLCASSSNSDTQYFGPGTRLTVL.

This clonotype was found a few times. The J gene is TRBJ2-7, the V gene TRBV7-9; 7 bases are shared with TRBD1. The trim removed 1 base at V and 6 bases at J, leaving 6 bases unmatched. Germline-derived CDR1 and CDR2 are SEHNR and FQNEAQ (reference sequence). CDR3 length equals 14 residues. The CDR3 protein is CASSLGTGPREQYF. CDR3 bases: TGTGCCAGCAGCTTAGGGACAGGCCCTCGCGAGCAGTACTTC. The variable domain in full, with the rest retrieved from reference TRBV7-9 and TRBJ2-7, is DTGVSQNPRHKITKRGQNVTFRCDPISEHNRLYWYRQTLGQGPEFLTYFQNEAQLEKSRLLSDRFSAERPKGSFSTLEIQRTEQGDSAMYLCASSLGTGPREQYFGPGTRLTVT.

The CDR3 DNA reads TGTGCCAGCGGACAGGGCCCCTCCTACGAGCAGTACTTC. It translates to CASGQGPSYEQYF. The chain employs TRBV19 and TRBJ2-7, with 8 bases that match TRBD1. V lost 9 bases, J lost 0 bases, and 4 bases stayed unmatched. CDR3 length equals 13 residues. CDR1 and CDR2 from the germline V gene are LNHDA and SQIVND (reference sequence).

V gene TRBV20-1 combines with J gene TRBJ2-2; 8 bases are shared with TRBD1. V was clipped by 1 base and J by 1 base; unmatched bases: 5. The CDR3 is 16 residues long. Germline V gives CDR1 DFQATT, CDR2 SNEGSKA (reference sequence). CDR3 protein: CSARAAGTGNTGELFF. In DNA form, the CDR3 reads TGCAGTGCTAGAGCCGCCGGGACAGGGAACACCGGGGAGCTGTTTTTT.

In its sample, this clonotype was seen many times. This rearrangement joins TRBV28 to TRBJ2-5; perhaps TRBD1 as D (5 bases). Trimming took off 6 bases at V and 1 base at J, with 12 bases between the two ends. This CDR3 comprises 14 residues. Germline V gene data show CDR1 as MDHEN and CDR2 as SYDVKM. CDR3 coding DNA: TGTGCCAGCAGCCAAACAGGTCGCCAAGAGACCCAGTACTTC. This sequence encodes CASSQTGRQETQYF.

The rearrangement uses TRBV20-1 and TRBJ2-7; 8 nucleotides line up with TRBD2. Germline V gives CDR1 DFQATT, CDR2 SNEGSKA (reference sequence). V lost 6 bases and J lost 5; bases outside the gene matches: 6. CDR3 length equals 12 residues. The chain's CDR3 is CSAGTSSNEQYF. The CDR3 bases are TGCAGTGCGGGGACTAGTTCTAACGAGCAGTACTTC.

Many counts were recorded for this clonotype. The gene calls are TRBV7-2 and TRBJ2-5, with D possibly TRBD2 on 6 matching bases. The V end lost 4 bases, the J end lost 7 bases, and 22 bases lay between the germline ends. This CDR3 is built from 16 residues. Germline V lookup: CDR1 SGHTA, CDR2 FQGNSA. CDR3 nucleotide sequence: TGTGCCAGCAGCTCCCCAGCGCTTGGACGGGGAGGGACCCAGTACTTC. Amino acid sequence: CASSSPALGRGGTQYF. Full variable domain (missing parts from reference TRBV7-2 and TRBJ2-5): GAGVSQSPSNKVTEKGKDVELRCDPISGHTALYWYRQSLGQGLEFLIYFQGNSAPDKSGLPSDRFSAERTGGSVSTLTIQRTQQEDSAVYLCASSSPALGRGGTQYFGPGTRLLVL.

There are many counts of this clonotype. The chain recombines TRBV6-1 with TRBJ1-2; the match to TRBD1 covers 7 bases. After removal of 6 bases from V and 6 bases from J, the junction contained 13 bases not matched to a gene. The CDR3 is 15 residues long. Germline V gives CDR1 MNHNS, CDR2 SASEGT. The CDR3 sequence is CASRPTGEEVNGYTF. For the CDR3, the DNA is TGTGCCAGCAGACCCACAGGGGAAGAGGTCAATGGCTACACCTTC.

This clonotype was counted many times. J is TRBJ2-1 and V is TRBV7-2, with 10 nucleotides matching TRBD1. This CDR3 contains 16 residues. Germline loops: CDR1 SGHTA, CDR2 FQGNSA. After removal of 4 bases from V and 10 bases from J, the junction contained 13 bases not matched to a gene. In DNA, the CDR3 is TGTGCCAGCAGCTCTCAACCGGGACAGGGGACAGGCGAGCAGTTCTTC. It translates to CASSSQPGQGTGEQFF.

This clonotype was observed a handful of times. J is TRBJ2-5 and V is TRBV28; D is tentatively TRBD1 or TRBD2 (5 bases each). V lost 4 bases and J lost 7, with 19 bases in between. Germline CDR1 is MDHEN and CDR2 is SYDVKM. This CDR3 is 15 amino acids long. CDR3 sequence (DNA): TGTGCCAGCAGTTCCGCCGGGGCCCCGAAGGGGACCCAGTACTTC. Translation gives CASSSAGAPKGTQYF.

In this sample, this clonotype turned up many times. The J gene is TRBJ2-7, the V gene TRBV7-2; 10 bases match TRBD1. Germline CDR1 is SGHTA and CDR2 is FQGNSA. The CDR3 consists of 15 residues. J was trimmed by 6 bases and V by 5 bases; bases with no gene match: 10. Written as DNA, the CDR3 is TGTGCCAGCAGCCCAGGACAGGGGGTAGCGTTCGAGCAGTACTTC. It translates to CASSPGQGVAFEQYF.

The rearrangement joins TRBV5-1 to TRBJ2-1; TRBD1 matches 11 bases. The CDR3 runs 14 residues. V gave up 4 bases and J gave up 7 bases; unmatched junction bases: 4. Germline-derived CDR1 and CDR2 are SGHRS and YFSETQ. CDR3 in amino acids: CASSTGTGGNEQFF. Here the CDR3 DNA reads TGCGCCAGCAGCACCGGGACAGGGGGGAATGAGCAGTTCTTC.

This clonotype has just a few counts. The chain uses TRBV28 and TRBJ2-1; D is perhaps TRBD1 (6 bases). CDR3 length: 15 amino acids. Trimming shortened V by 6 bases and J by 1 base, and 13 bases separated the two germline ends. Germline values: CDR1 MDHEN, CDR2 SYDVKM. The CDR3, as DNA: TGTGCCAGCAGGATTAGGGGGAAATCCTACAATGAGCAGTTCTTC. It translates to CASRIRGKSYNEQFF.

This clonotype was seen a handful of times. The chain recombines TRBV29-1 with TRBJ2-3; 11 bases map to TRBD1. V was clipped by 5 bases and J by 8 bases; unmatched bases: 12. CDR3 size: 15 residues. Germline CDR1 SQVTM, CDR2 ANQGSEA. The CDR3 protein is CSVRGQGGPQGTQYF. The CDR3 DNA reads as TGCAGCGTTCGGGGACAGGGGGGCCCTCAGGGTACGCAGTATTTT.

The V call is TRBV2, the J call TRBJ1-2; 7 bases fit TRBD1. CDR1 is SNHLY, CDR2 FYNNEI, per germline. V shed 2 bases and J 5 bases; nucleotides not matched to a gene: 11. The CDR3 loop spans 16 amino acids. The CDR3 loop is CASSEMGRGAAYGYTF. The CDR3, as DNA: TGTGCCAGCAGTGAAATGGGCAGGGGGGCGGCTTATGGCTACACCTTC.